The 21 T cell receptor beta chains given below trace back to one sample, sequenced in a study of blood T cell repertoires in COVID-19. The protocol was immunoSEQ multiplex PCR, while the TCRdb copy is restricted to in-frame clones and leaves out a portion. This table has around 140,000 clones, around 80% appearing once. Sequences were obtained from PBMCs or T cells enriched from blood (not recorded which). All receptors come from a man in his forties or fifties with acute COVID-19.

This chain links TRBV5-1 with TRBJ2-7; 14 positions match TRBD2. The CDR3 has 14 residues. V lost 5 bases, J lost 7 bases, and 5 bases stayed unmatched. Looked up from germline, CDR1 is SGHRS and CDR2 is YFSETQ. The CDR3 nucleotides are TGCGCCAGCAGGTCGGGACTAGCGGGGGAAGAGCAGTACTTC. It is translated as CASRSGLAGEEQYF.

This clone was detected a few times. The rearrangement uses TRBV10-3 and TRBJ1-5; 8 bases match TRBD1. This CDR3 region has 13 residues. Germline V CDR1 and CDR2: ENHRY, SYGVKD. V lost 10 bases to trimming and J lost 1 base; unmatched junction nucleotides: 3. CDR3 nucleotides: TGTGCCACAGGGGGCAGGAGCAATCAGCCCCAGCATTTT. This translates into CATGGRSNQPQHF.

The J gene is TRBJ1-6, the V gene TRBV19; 7 bases agree with TRBD1. The germline V gene has CDR1 LNHDA and CDR2 SQIVND (reference sequence). The junction had 5 bases not matched to a gene; V was cut back by 4 bases and J by 2 bases. The CDR3 is made up of 16 amino acids. The CDR3 reads CASSTSQGAYNSPLHF. The CDR3 DNA sequence: TGTGCCAGTAGTACGTCGCAGGGGGCCTATAATTCACCCCTCCACTTT.

The chain recombines TRBV30 with TRBJ1-2, with D perhaps matching TRBD1 (5 bases). The CDR3 loop spans 13 amino acids. Germline V lookup: CDR1 GTSNPN, CDR2 SVGIG (reference sequence). V lost 2 bases to trimming and J lost 2 bases, with 9 bases between them. The CDR3 bases are TGTGCCTGGAGTCCGTCAGGGAACTATGGCTACACCTTC. Translation gives CAWSPSGNYGYTF.

The chain has TRBV18 and TRBJ1-3; D perhaps matches TRBD1 (6 bases). CDR1 is KGHSH, CDR2 LQKENI, per germline. This CDR3 spans 15 amino acids. V gave up 3 bases and J gave up 2 bases, with 11 bases separating them. In DNA, the CDR3 is TGTGCCAGCTCACCGTCGACAGGCACTGGAAACACCATATATTTT. It codes for CASSPSTGTGNTIYF.

The chain has TRBV9 and TRBJ1-1; D might be TRBD1 (5 bases). Germline CDR1 SGDLS, CDR2 YYNGEE. Trimming stripped 2 bases from V and 0 bases from J, with 11 bases between. The CDR3 contains 15 residues. CDR3 region: CASSVGGALNTEAFF. The DNA of the CDR3 is TGTGCCAGCAGCGTCGGGGGAGCTTTGAACACTGAAGCTTTCTTT.

This clone has at least ten counts. The chain recombines TRBV5-4 with TRBJ2-1; D not resolved. This CDR3 region has 11 residues. The V and J ends lost 9 bases and 1 base respectively, with 5 bases between them. CDR1 is SGHNT and CDR2 is YYREEE in the germline V gene (reference sequence). The CDR3 reads CAILSYNEQFF. The CDR3 DNA is TGTGCCATCCTGTCCTACAATGAGCAGTTCTTC.

The V and J genes are TRBV12-1 and TRBJ2-7; the DNA was not compared with TRBD1, the D call given in the table. TRBV12-1 is flagged as a pseudogene. The CDR3 runs to 13 residues. CDR3 nucleotide sequence: TGTGCCAGCAGCTGGACAGGTTTATACGAGCAGTACTTC. Translated, it gives CASSWTGLYEQYF.

The V call is TRBV5-1, the J call TRBJ2-1, with 9 bases fitting TRBD1. The germline V gene encodes CDR1 SGHRS and CDR2 YFSETQ. Unmatched junction bases numbered 1, after V lost 1 base and J lost 8 bases. This CDR3 has 13 residues. CDR3 region: CASSLNRGHEQFF. The CDR3 DNA is TGCGCCAGCAGCTTGAACAGGGGGCATGAGCAGTTCTTC.

V gene TRBV10-3 combines with J gene TRBJ2-7; TRBD1 matches 8 bases. J lost 0 bases, V lost 4 bases, and 14 bases had no gene match. Germline V gene data show CDR1 as ENHRY and CDR2 as SYGVKD. This CDR3 has 18 amino acids. CDR3: CAISAWTGNHTTSYEQYF. The CDR3 nucleotides read TGTGCCATCAGTGCGTGGACAGGGAACCATACTACCTCCTACGAGCAGTACTTC.

This chain uses TRBV7-9 with TRBJ2-3; no reliable D call. V dropped 5 bases and J dropped 3 bases, with 3 bases sitting between them. Germline-derived CDR1 and CDR2 are SEHNR and FQNEAQ (reference sequence). The CDR3 is 11 amino acids. This chain's CDR3 is CASSQTDTQYF. The CDR3 DNA sequence: TGTGCCAGCAGCCAGACAGATACGCAGTATTTT.

V usage is TRBV9 and J usage is TRBJ1-2; TRBD1 matches 12 bases. Per germline, CDR1 SGDLS and CDR2 YYNGEE. V dropped 3 bases and J dropped 4; count of bases not matched to a gene: 7. The CDR3 runs to 16 residues. In DNA, the CDR3 is TGTGCCAGCAGCGCCGGGACAGGGGGCTCCCCCTATGGCTACACCTTC. Translation gives CASSAGTGGSPYGYTF.

The chain couples TRBV21-1 to TRBJ2-3; TRBD1 is the table's D call and was not checked against the DNA. TRBV21-1 is classified as a pseudogene. The CDR3 is made up of 20 amino acids. The CDR3: CASSKVRPAGSRGCTDTQYF. CDR3 bases: TGTGCCAGCAGCAAAGTACGCCCGGCTGGGAGCAGGGGATGCACAGATACGCAGTATTTT.

The chain links TRBV18 to TRBJ2-2, with 11 bases fitting TRBD1. CDR1 KGHSH and CDR2 LQKENI come from the germline V gene. This CDR3 spans 16 amino acids. V trimming: 5 bases; J trimming: 6 bases; junction bases outside the gene matches: 8. The CDR3 bases are TGTGCCAGCTCATCCGGACAGGGGGCTAGTGCCGGGGAGCTGTTTTTT. It codes for CASSSGQGASAGELFF.

As concerns this clone: The same CDR3 can be traced to other DNA sequences in this sample. The chain combines TRBV3-1 (or the pseudogene TRBV3-2) with TRBJ2-7; D may be TRBD1 (6 bases). The CDR3 extends over 11 amino acids. V was cut by 4 bases and J by 6 bases, with 7 bases left in between. Looked up from germline, CDR1 is LGHDT and CDR2 is YNNKEL (reference sequence). CDR3 DNA: TGTGCCAGCAGCCTCAGGGGCGAGCAGTACTTC. Translation gives CASSLRGEQYF.

For this clone: Other DNA sequences of this sample code for an identical CDR3. The CDR3 reads CASRLDRGYGYTF. The CDR3 region has the DNA TGTGCCAGCAGGCTAGACAGGGGATATGGCTACACCTTC. The rearrangement links TRBV27 to TRBJ1-2; 8 bases align to TRBD1. Germline V lookup: CDR1 MNHEY, CDR2 SMNVEV (reference sequence). J gave up 5 bases and V 6 bases, and 5 bases lay outside the gene matches. The CDR3 runs 13 residues.

The rearrangement joins TRBV18 to TRBJ2-7; possibly TRBD2 for D (5 bases). Germline-derived CDR1 and CDR2 are KGHSH and LQKENI. The CDR3 length is 14 residues. V was clipped by 4 bases and J by 3 bases, with 13 bases between them. CDR3 sequence reads: CASSLLRGGYEQYF. CDR3 DNA: TGTGCCAGCTCACTCCTACGAGGAGGCTACGAGCAGTACTTC.

Comments on this clone: The sample has other DNA sequences that encode this CDR3 too. CDR3 nucleotides: TGTGCCAGCAACCGCCCAGGGGCGGGGGGGGGAGATACGCAGTATTTT. Protein sequence: CASNRPGAGGGDTQYF. The chain is built from TRBV11-3 and TRBJ2-3; 9 bases are a match to TRBD2. After removal of 7 bases from V and 5 bases from J, the junction contained 13 bases not matched to a gene. This CDR3 has 16 amino acids. Germline V gives CDR1 SGHNT, CDR2 YENEEA.

DNA of the CDR3: TGCGCCAGCAGCTTGAGCCTAGCGGGAGGTGGGGGGAATGAGCAGTTCTTC. This sequence encodes CASSLSLAGGGGNEQFF. V and J are TRBV5-1 and TRBJ2-1; 11 nucleotides match TRBD2. CDR1 is SGHRS and CDR2 is YFSETQ in the germline V gene. This CDR3 has 17 amino acids. Losses at the gene ends were 1 base for V and 7 bases for J; bases not matched to a gene: 10.

The chain couples TRBV19 to TRBJ2-2, with D possibly TRBD1 on 5 matching bases. The V end was cut by 7 bases, the J end by 4 bases, with 13 bases between. Germline-derived CDR1 and CDR2 are LNHDA and SQIVND (reference sequence). The CDR3 is made up of 14 amino acids. The CDR3 sequence: CASKLGRVTGELFF. In DNA, the CDR3 is TGTGCCAGTAAATTGGGCAGGGTCACCGGGGAGCTGTTTTTT.

The chain uses TRBV2 and TRBJ2-2; the D gene is possibly TRBD2 (6 bases). Trimming took off 6 bases at V and 8 bases at J, with 13 bases between the two ends. The CDR3 sequence is 13 residues long. From germline, CDR1 is SNHLY and CDR2 FYNNEI. DNA for the CDR3: TGTGCCAGCAGGCGGGACCAAGAAGGGGAGCTGTTTTTT. Translated, it gives CASRRDQEGELFF. Full variable domain (rest looked up from reference TRBV2 and TRBJ2-2): EPEVTQTPSHQVTQMGQEVILRCVPISNHLYFYWYRQILGQKVEFLVSFYNNEISEKSEIFDDQFSVERPDGSNFTLKIRSTKLEDSAMYFCASRRDQEGELFFGEGSRLTVL.